This T cell receptor (beta chain) is from a study of blood T cell repertoires in COVID-19. Turning to the study itself: Whether acute or convalescent, the COVID-19 samples came from the United States, Italy and Spain. PBMCs, B-cell-depleted T cells, or T cells provided the cDNA or gDNA that made up the material.

V trimming: 5 bases; J trimming: 7 bases; junction bases outside the gene matches: 9. The CDR3 has 15 residues. Germline CDR1 MNHEY, CDR2 SMNVEV (reference sequence). The repertoire was sequenced with immunoSEQ multiplex PCR; TCRdb's copy has only in-frame clones and lacks some. The table records 35,000 to 45,000 clones, about 75% of them present only once. The TCR was taken from a man aged 65 to 85 with active or convalescent COVID-19. The chain links TRBV27 to TRBJ2-1; 9 nucleotides align to TRBD1. The material sequenced was peripheral blood. Here the CDR3 reads CASSPRQGVGNEQFF. CDR3 in DNA: TGTGCCAGCAGTCCCCGACAGGGGGTCGGGAATGAGCAGTTCTTC.